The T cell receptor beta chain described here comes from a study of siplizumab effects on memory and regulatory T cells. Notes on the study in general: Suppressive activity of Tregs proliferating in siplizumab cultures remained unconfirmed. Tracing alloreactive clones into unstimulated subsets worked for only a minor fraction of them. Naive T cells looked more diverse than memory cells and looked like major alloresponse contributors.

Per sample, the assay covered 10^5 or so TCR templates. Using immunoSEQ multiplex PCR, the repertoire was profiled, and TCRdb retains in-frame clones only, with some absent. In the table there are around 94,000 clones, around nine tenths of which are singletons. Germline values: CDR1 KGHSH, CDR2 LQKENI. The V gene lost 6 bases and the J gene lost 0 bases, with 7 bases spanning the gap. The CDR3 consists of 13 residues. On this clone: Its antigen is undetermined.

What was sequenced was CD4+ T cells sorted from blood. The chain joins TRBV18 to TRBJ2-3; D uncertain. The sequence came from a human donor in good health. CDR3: CASSSTSTDTQYF. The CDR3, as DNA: TGTGCCAGCTCGTCAACAAGCACAGATACGCAGTATTTT.